The source of this T cell receptor (beta chain) is a study of response to subunit inactivated influenza vaccine. General observations from the study: A suggestion made by the authors is that each seasonal influenza vaccination recruits few new T cells.

This clonotype appeared a few times. Its target is unknown. The V gene lost 3 bases and the J gene lost 9 bases, with 17 bases spanning the gap. CDR3 length: 14 amino acids. Germline V gene sequence: CDR1 MNHNS, CDR2 SASEGT. MiXCR was run by TCRdb on the RT-PCR reads, yielding one entry per CDR3 protein. The table records a few hundred thousand distinct CDR3 sequences, 21% of them present only once. The V call is TRBV6-1, the J call TRBJ1-2, with D tentatively TRBD1 (5 bases). The sequences come from PBMCs from blood, collected about 20 months after vaccination. The sequence was collected from a man aged 50-75 years who received an inactivated influenza vaccine. The CDR3 DNA reads TGTGCCAGCAGTGACTTAGAGGGGCTTATAAGCTACACCTTC. Translating it yields CASSDLEGLISYTF.